This TCR beta chain came from a study of blood T cell repertoires in COVID-19. Those enrolled, adults aged roughly 18 to 89 years, came from about 24 US areas. A PCR-confirmed or clinician-diagnosed COVID-19 case had contacted exposed participants within 2 weeks of entry. The length of the CDR3 is 12 residues. The V end was cut by 6 bases, the J end by 5 bases, with 10 bases between. CDR1 is LGHDT, CDR2 YNNKEL, per germline (reference sequence). TCRdb's copy holds only in-frame clones and misses some; the assay was immunoSEQ multiplex PCR. This sample has around 330,000 clones, with 85% found just once.

Sequencing was performed on PBMCs or T cells enriched from blood (not recorded which). The TCR sequence derives from a woman in her twenties or thirties who had been exposed to COVID-19. J is TRBJ1-1 and V is TRBV3-1 (or the pseudogene TRBV3-2); D remains unclear. As DNA, the CDR3 is TGTGCCAGCAGTCTAGAGGGTACTGAAGCTTTCTTT. Translation gives CASSLEGTEAFF.